What follows are 5 T cell receptor beta chains derived from one specimen sequenced in a study of cytomegalovirus exposure and HLA in healthy donors. The PCR used 60 Vbeta and 13 Jbeta primers. Generated by immunoSEQ multiplex PCR, the TCRdb table keeps only in-frame clones and is missing some. Here the sample spans about 140,000 clones, 77% being singletons. The sequenced sample consisted of PBMCs. Receptors originate from a man under 40 in good health and CMV-seronegative.

V and J are TRBV6-6 and TRBJ1-5, with TRBD1 matching 7 bases. V gave up 9 bases and J gave up 5 bases; unmatched junction bases: 7. This CDR3 is built from 13 residues. Germline V gene sequence: CDR1 MNHNY, CDR2 SVGAGI (reference sequence). In DNA form, the CDR3 reads TGTGCCAGAACCAGGGACAGCTATCAGCCCCAGCATTTT. Its translation: CARTRDSYQPQHF.

The chain employs TRBV9 and TRBJ2-5, with D possibly matching TRBD2 (6 bases). This CDR3 spans 18 amino acids. The V end lost 2 bases, the J end lost 1 base, and 21 bases lay between the germline ends. Germline CDR1 reads SGDLS; CDR2 reads YYNGEE. The CDR3 DNA is TGTGCCAGCAGCGTGGGGCCGGGAGTGCCTGGGAGCCAAGAGACCCAGTACTTC. This encodes CASSVGPGVPGSQETQYF. The whole variable domain, remainder taken from reference TRBV9 and TRBJ2-5, is DSGVTQTPKHLITATGQRVTLRCSPRSGDLSVYWYQQSLDQGLQFLIQYYNGEERAKGNILERFSAQQFPDLHSELNLSSLELGDSALYFCASSVGPGVPGSQETQYFGPGTRLLVL.

The chain recombines TRBV6-1 with TRBJ1-4; the D is unclear. V lost 5 bases and J 8 bases, leaving 15 bases between the germline ends. The germline V gene encodes CDR1 MNHNS and CDR2 SASEGT. The length of the CDR3 is 14 residues. The CDR3 DNA follows: TGTGCCAGCAGTTGGACGCGGGCGGGGGAAAAACTGTTTTTT. It yields the protein CASSWTRAGEKLFF.

This clone showed up just once. The chain employs TRBV6-1 and TRBJ2-7; tentative D call: TRBD2 (6 bases). The CDR3 spans 15 residues. The germline V gene encodes CDR1 MNHNS and CDR2 SASEGT. The ends were cut back, 5 bases at V and 3 bases at J, with 17 bases in the middle. This CDR3 is CASSSLAWGYYEQYF. In DNA form, the CDR3 reads TGTGCCAGCAGTTCTCTAGCGTGGGGCTACTACGAGCAGTACTTC.

This chain joins TRBV7-9 and TRBJ1-1; D is perhaps TRBD1 (6 bases). CDR1 and CDR2 from the germline V gene are SEHNR and FQNEAQ (reference sequence). Trimming took 4 bases from V and 5 from J, leaving 8 bases between them. This CDR3 is built from 12 residues. The CDR3 DNA reads TGTGCCAGCAGCTCTCAGGGGACTGAAGCTTTCTTT. Residues: CASSSQGTEAFF.